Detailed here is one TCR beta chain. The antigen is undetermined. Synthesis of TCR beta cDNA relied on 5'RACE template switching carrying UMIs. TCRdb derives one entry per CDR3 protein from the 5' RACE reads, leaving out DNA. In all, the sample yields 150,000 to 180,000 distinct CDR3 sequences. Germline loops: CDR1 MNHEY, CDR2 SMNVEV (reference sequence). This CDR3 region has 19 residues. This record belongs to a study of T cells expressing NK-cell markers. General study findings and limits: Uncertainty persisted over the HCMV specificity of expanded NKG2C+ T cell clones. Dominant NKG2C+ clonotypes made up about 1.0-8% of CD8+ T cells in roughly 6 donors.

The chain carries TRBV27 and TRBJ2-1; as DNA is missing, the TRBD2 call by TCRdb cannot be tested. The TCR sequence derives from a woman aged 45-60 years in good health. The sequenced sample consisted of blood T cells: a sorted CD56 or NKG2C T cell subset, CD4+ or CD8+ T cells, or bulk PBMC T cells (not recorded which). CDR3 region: CASSYKAGPNSAQYNEQFF.